Listed here are 23 T cell receptor beta chains from one sample, sequenced in a study of blood T cell repertoires in COVID-19. Assay used: immunoSEQ multiplex PCR; TCRdb lists only in-frame clones, some missing. The sample consists of 300,000 to 400,000 clones, 75% to 85% of them appearing once. Sequencing used peripheral blood. All receptors come from a human donor in a cohort sampled during active COVID-19.

In this sample, this clone turned up a few times. The chain combines TRBV18 with TRBJ1-1, with D maybe TRBD1 (6 bases). The germline CDR1 and CDR2 sequences are KGHSH and LQKENI. Trimming took 4 bases from V and 3 from J, leaving 9 bases between them. This CDR3 comprises 13 residues. The DNA for the CDR3 is TGTGCCAGCTCACTAACAGGGCACACTGAAGCTTTCTTT. Translation gives CASSLTGHTEAFF.

The genes are TRBV30 and TRBJ1-5, with D unresolved. V dropped 1 base and J dropped 6 bases, with 7 bases sitting between them. In germline, CDR1 is GTSNPN, CDR2 SVGIG (reference sequence). The CDR3 loop spans 12 amino acids. The DNA of the CDR3 is TGTGCCTGGAGTGACCGGGGTCAGCCCCAGCATTTT. Translation gives CAWSDRGQPQHF.

This clone was counted a single time. This chain joins TRBV6-1 and TRBJ2-7; no reliable D call. Between the trimmed V and J ends, which lost 1 base and 4 bases, there was a span of 11 bases. Germline CDR1 MNHNS, CDR2 SASEGT. This CDR3 has 14 amino acids. The CDR3 sequence is CASSEGTSVYEQYF. CDR3 coding DNA: TGTGCCAGCAGTGAAGGAACAAGTGTTTACGAGCAGTACTTC.

The chain uses TRBV25-1 and TRBJ1-6; 7 nucleotides agree with TRBD1. CDR1 is MGHDK and CDR2 is SYGVNS in the germline V gene. The junction had 8 bases not matched to a gene; V was cut back by 6 bases and J by 0 bases. The length of the CDR3 is 17 residues. The CDR3 DNA is TGTGCCAGCAGCACAGGGGCCAGGAGCTCCTATAATTCACCCCTCCACTTT. Protein sequence: CASSTGARSSYNSPLHF.

The chain recombines TRBV3-1 (or the pseudogene TRBV3-2) with TRBJ1-2; TRBD1 agrees at 9 bases. Germline lookup yields CDR1 LGHDT and CDR2 YNNKEL (reference sequence). The CDR3 runs to 16 residues. The junction had 7 bases not matched to a gene; V was cut back by 1 base and J by 4 bases. The CDR3 nucleotides are TGTGCCAGCAGCCAAGGTCGGACAGGGGCCAGCTATGGCTACACCTTC. Translating gives CASSQGRTGASYGYTF.

V gene TRBV3-1 (or the pseudogene TRBV3-2) combines with J gene TRBJ2-1; 10 bases line up with TRBD2. The V and J ends lost 4 bases and 3 bases, in that order; junction bases with no gene match: 3. Germline loops: CDR1 LGHDT, CDR2 YNNKEL (reference sequence). The CDR3 loop spans 15 amino acids. As DNA, the CDR3 is TGTGCCAGCAGCCCACGACTAGCGGGCTACAATGAGCAGTTCTTC. Encoded protein: CASSPRLAGYNEQFF.

The V gene is TRBV15, the J gene TRBJ2-3; D possibly corresponds to TRBD2 (5 bases). V was cut by 11 bases and J by 2 bases, with 20 bases left in between. Germline V gene lookup returns CDR1 LNHNV and CDR2 YYDKDF (reference sequence). This CDR3 has 15 residues. The CDR3 loop reads CASGFGRTSTDTQYF. CDR3 bases: TGTGCCTCGGGGTTTGGCAGGACCTCCACAGATACGCAGTATTTT.

Turning to this clone: Other DNA sequences in the same sample also yield this CDR3. The chain uses TRBV19 and TRBJ2-1; D call uncertain. The CDR3 consists of 13 residues. The germline V gene encodes CDR1 LNHDA and CDR2 SQIVND (reference sequence). V dropped 2 bases and J dropped 3 bases, with 5 bases sitting between them. The CDR3 DNA reads TGTGCCAGTAGTATATCCAGCTACAATGAGCAGTTCTTC. Translation: CASSISSYNEQFF.

The CDR3 coding sequence is TGTGCCAGCAGCCCCCTTAGGACAGTAAGCTACGAGCAGTACTTC. Protein product: CASSPLRTVSYEQYF. V and J are TRBV11-2 and TRBJ2-7; D perhaps matches TRBD1 (6 bases). Germline CDR1 SGHAT, CDR2 FQNNGV. The CDR3 totals 15 residues. The V and J ends lost 5 bases and 3 bases respectively, with 17 bases between them.

The V call is TRBV24-1, the J call TRBJ2-7; D is perhaps TRBD2 (7 bases). CDR3 size: 15 residues. The V end lost 4 bases, the J end lost 2 bases, and 14 bases lay between the germline ends. Germline V gene sequence: CDR1 KGHDR, CDR2 SFDVKD. The CDR3 DNA follows: TGTGCCACCAGTGAACGGAGCGGGGACACCTACGAGCAGTACTTC. Protein sequence: CATSERSGDTYEQYF.

The chain has TRBV24-1 and TRBJ1-5; maybe TRBD1 (5 bases). Germline V lookup: CDR1 KGHDR, CDR2 SFDVKD. The CDR3 totals 15 residues. Trimming took 4 bases from V and 0 from J, leaving 9 bases between them. The CDR3 DNA sequence: TGTGCCACCAGTGACCGCAGGGATAGCAATCAGCCCCAGCATTTT. Translated, it gives CATSDRRDSNQPQHF.

This chain uses TRBV9 with TRBJ2-7, with 7 bases fitting TRBD1. From germline, CDR1 is SGDLS and CDR2 YYNGEE. This CDR3 contains 14 residues. Trimming took 0 bases from V and 5 from J; bases not matched to a gene: 5. CDR3 sequence: CASSVGGRGNEQYF. Written as DNA, the CDR3 is TGTGCCAGCAGCGTAGGTGGCAGGGGGAACGAGCAGTACTTC.

This chain links TRBV13 with TRBJ2-1; 12 bases are a match to TRBD2. The germline V gene encodes CDR1 PRHDT and CDR2 FYEKMQ (reference sequence). The J segment lost 8 bases and the V segment lost 2 bases, leaving 7 bases of the junction unmatched. CDR3 length: 16 residues. The CDR3 loop reads CASSLLAGGLLDEQFF. The CDR3 coding sequence is TGTGCCAGCAGCTTACTAGCGGGGGGGCTTTTGGATGAGCAGTTCTTC.

This clone was detected a few times. The chain has TRBV18 and TRBJ2-1; 8 bases map to TRBD2. The V gene's germline CDR1 is KGHSH and CDR2 LQKENI. V shed 6 bases and J 2 bases; nucleotides not matched to a gene: 6. The CDR3 extends over 15 amino acids. The DNA for the CDR3 is TGTGCCAGCTCCACCCGGGAGGGCCCCTACAATGAGCAGTTCTTC. Protein: CASSTREGPYNEQFF.

The chain links TRBV27 to TRBJ1-6; the D gene is possibly TRBD1 (6 bases). Trimming took 6 bases from V and 10 from J, leaving 16 bases between them. CDR1 MNHEY and CDR2 SMNVEV come from the germline V gene (reference sequence). The CDR3 is made up of 14 amino acids. CDR3 loop: CASSPTGTGSPLHF. The CDR3 bases are TGTGCCAGCAGCCCAACAGGGACGGGATCACCCCTCCACTTT.

In its sample, this clone was seen once. This chain links TRBV28 with TRBJ2-7; 12 bases fit TRBD2. This CDR3 region has 15 residues. The V and J ends lost 3 bases and 7 bases, in that order; junction bases with no gene match: 7. Germline V CDR1 and CDR2: MDHEN, SYDVKM. CDR3 nucleotide sequence: TGTGCCAGCAGTTTTGCTAGCGGGGGGGCCCGAGAGCAGTACTTC. It yields the protein CASSFASGGAREQYF.

CDR3 in DNA: TGCGCCAGCAGCTTCCTTATGAGGCCCTCACCCCTCCACTTT. Protein sequence: CASSFLMRPSPLHF. The chain is built from TRBV5-1 and TRBJ1-6; no clear D. This CDR3 spans 14 amino acids. Trimming removed 2 bases at V and 10 bases at J, with 13 bases between. Looked up from germline, CDR1 is SGHRS and CDR2 is YFSETQ. Full variable domain (outside the CDR3, taken from reference TRBV5-1 and TRBJ1-6): KAGVTQTPRYLIKTRGQQVTLSCSPISGHRSVSWYQQTPGQGLQFLFEYFSETQRNKGNFPGRFSGRQFSNSRSEMNVSTLELGDSALYLCASSFLMRPSPLHFGNGTRLTVT.

The CDR3 loop reads CASSSDSLYEQYF. Here the CDR3 DNA reads TGCGCCAGCAGCTCCGACAGCCTCTACGAGCAGTACTTC. V is TRBV5-1 and J is TRBJ2-7, with TRBD1 as a possible D gene (5 bases). This CDR3 comprises 13 residues. The ends were cut back, 3 bases at V and 3 bases at J, with 10 bases in the middle. Germline V gene sequence: CDR1 SGHRS, CDR2 YFSETQ. The variable domain in full, completed from reference TRBV5-1 and TRBJ2-7, reads KAGVTQTPRYLIKTRGQQVTLSCSPISGHRSVSWYQQTPGQGLQFLFEYFSETQRNKGNFPGRFSGRQFSNSRSEMNVSTLELGDSALYLCASSSDSLYEQYFGPGTRLTVT.

The chain has TRBV28 and TRBJ2-1; D is perhaps TRBD1 (5 bases). The V end lost 5 bases, the J end lost 10 bases, and 9 bases lay between the germline ends. Per germline, CDR1 MDHEN and CDR2 SYDVKM. The CDR3 covers 11 residues. As DNA, the CDR3 is TGTGCCAGCAGTCCCAGGACAGAGCAGTTCTTC. Translating gives CASSPRTEQFF.

The chain joins TRBV10-3 to TRBJ1-6, with 7 bases that match TRBD1. Germline V lookup: CDR1 ENHRY, CDR2 SYGVKD. V lost 10 bases and J lost 5; bases outside the gene matches: 8. CDR3 length: 14 amino acids. In DNA form, the CDR3 reads TGTGCCACCGGAGTAGGACAGGATAATTCACCCCTCCACTTT. It is translated as CATGVGQDNSPLHF.

J is TRBJ1-6 and V is TRBV30, with 7 bases that match TRBD1. The V segment lost 3 bases and the J segment 10 bases; nucleotides outside the gene matches: 12. The CDR3 extends over 15 amino acids. The germline V gene has CDR1 GTSNPN and CDR2 SVGIG (reference sequence). For the CDR3, the DNA is TGTGCCTGGAGCAGAACCGGGACAGCTGGCTCACCCCTCCACTTT. Residues: CAWSRTGTAGSPLHF.

The V call is TRBV12-5, the J call TRBJ2-7; no definite D call. The germline V and J ends were trimmed by 2 bases and 2 bases, with 10 bases remaining between them. CDR1 LGHNT and CDR2 FRNRAP come from the germline V gene. The CDR3 consists of 14 residues. The CDR3 nucleotides read TGTGCTAGTGGTTTGTTTCCGGTGGCCTACGAGCAGTACTTC. It is translated as CASGLFPVAYEQYF. Filled out from reference TRBV12-5 and TRBJ2-7, the complete variable domain reads DARVTQTPRHKVTEMGQEVTMRCQPILGHNTVFWYRQTMMQGLELLAYFRNRAPLDDSGMPKDRFSAEMPDATLATLKIQPSEPRDSAVYFCASGLFPVAYEQYFGPGTRLTVT.

The V gene is TRBV7-2, the J gene TRBJ2-2, with 7 bases that match TRBD1. J gave up 2 bases and V 5 bases, and 8 bases lay outside the gene matches. The CDR3 is made up of 16 amino acids. Germline V lookup: CDR1 SGHTA, CDR2 FQGNSA. CDR3 nucleotide sequence: TGTGCCAGCAGCCCTGGGACAGACTACAACACCGGGGAGCTGTTTTTT. Protein sequence: CASSPGTDYNTGELFF.